This T cell receptor beta chain stems from a study of radiation and T cells in renal cell carcinoma. Germline V lookup: CDR1 MGHRA, CDR2 YSYEKL. Trimming took 0 bases from V and 2 from J, leaving 11 bases between them. This CDR3 has 15 residues. Time point reported: blood 2 weeks post-SBRT. Treatment specified: 15 Gy SBRT to primary tumor, nephrectomy 4 weeks later. Radiation-treated patients gave blood at baseline, week 2 and week 4. This clone was observed a handful of times. Data came from immunoSEQ multiplex PCR; TCRdb stores just in-frame clones and leaves some out. Found here are about 130,000 clones, over 75% of them singletons; the top ten hold 5% to 6.5%.

This material consisted of blood, taken from a patient whose treatment included radiotherapy and nephrectomy. V and J are TRBV4-1 and TRBJ2-7; TRBD1 is a possible D gene (5 bases). The TCR sequence derives from a man between 45 and 60 years old with renal cell carcinoma. DNA of the CDR3: TGCGCCAGCAGCCAAGATTCGCTAGGGGCCTACGAGCAGTACTTC. This gives the protein CASSQDSLGAYEQYF.